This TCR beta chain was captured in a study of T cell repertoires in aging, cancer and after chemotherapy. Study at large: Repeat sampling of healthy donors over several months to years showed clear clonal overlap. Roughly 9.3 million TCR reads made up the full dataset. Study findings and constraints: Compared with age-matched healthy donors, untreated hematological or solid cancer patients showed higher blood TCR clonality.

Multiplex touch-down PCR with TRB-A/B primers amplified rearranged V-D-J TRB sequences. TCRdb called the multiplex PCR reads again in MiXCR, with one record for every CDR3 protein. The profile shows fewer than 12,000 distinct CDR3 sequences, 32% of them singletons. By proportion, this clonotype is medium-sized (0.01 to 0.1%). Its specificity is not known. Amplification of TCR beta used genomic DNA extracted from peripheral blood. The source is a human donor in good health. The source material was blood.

CDR3 residues: CASSLGGSVAPNEQFF. CDR3 DNA sequence: TGTGCCAGCAGCTTAGGGGGAAGCGTAGCCCCTAATGAGCAGTTCTTC. This rearrangement joins TRBV11-3 to TRBJ2-1; unclear D gene. The CDR3 covers 16 residues. Germline V gene data show CDR1 as SGHNT and CDR2 as YENEEA. V was trimmed by 1 base and J by 7 bases, leaving 17 bases between them.